These 11 T cell receptor beta chains were sequenced from one sample in a study of blood T cell repertoires in COVID-19. Method: immunoSEQ multiplex PCR; TCRdb's copy keeps in-frame clones and lacks some. The sample carries some 150,000 clones, 80% to 90% recorded once. What was sequenced was peripheral blood. The receptors shown here come from a woman aged 55-75 years with acute or convalescent COVID-19.

The rearrangement uses TRBV3-1 (or the pseudogene TRBV3-2) and TRBJ2-1; D not certain. The V end lost 0 bases, the J end lost 6 bases, and 3 bases lay between the germline ends. From germline, CDR1 is LGHDT and CDR2 YNNKEL (reference sequence). This CDR3 spans 12 amino acids. The CDR3 is CASSQDSNEQFF. The CDR3 DNA sequence: TGTGCCAGCAGCCAAGACAGCAATGAGCAGTTCTTC.

The rearrangement joins TRBV9 to TRBJ2-3, with 11 nucleotides matching TRBD2. The CDR3 consists of 16 residues. Germline V CDR1 and CDR2: SGDLS, YYNGEE. After removal of 3 bases from V and 2 bases from J, the junction contained 5 bases not matched to a gene. The CDR3 protein is CASSARLAGPTDTQYF. CDR3 nucleotides: TGTGCCAGCAGCGCCAGACTAGCGGGGCCCACAGATACGCAGTATTTT.

This clone has only a few counts. This chain connects TRBV29-1 to TRBJ1-1; 9 bases map to TRBD1. Germline V gene sequence: CDR1 SQVTM, CDR2 ANQGSEA. Unmatched junction bases numbered 7, after V lost 4 bases and J lost 10 bases. This CDR3 spans 12 amino acids. In nucleotides, the CDR3 is TGCAGCGTTGCCCGACAGGGGGGGGGAGCTTTCTTT. Translation: CSVARQGGGAFF.

This clone appeared a single time. The DNA of the CDR3 is TGTGCCAGTGCCGGCAGGGGCATTTGGGGCTACACCTTC. It yields the protein CASAGRGIWGYTF. This chain connects TRBV19 to TRBJ1-2; maybe TRBD1 (6 bases). V was pared by 8 bases and J by 8 bases, with 18 bases between. The CDR3 sequence is 13 residues long. Germline V gene lookup returns CDR1 LNHDA and CDR2 SQIVND (reference sequence).

The chain links TRBV18 to TRBJ2-7; the match to TRBD1 covers 9 bases. The CDR3 runs 15 residues. The germline CDR1 and CDR2 sequences are KGHSH and LQKENI. The ends lost 3 bases at V and 5 bases at J; junction bases unmatched: 8. This chain's CDR3 is CASSPRTGEGDEQYF. The CDR3 bases are TGTGCCAGCTCACCGCGGACAGGGGAGGGGGACGAGCAGTACTTC.

The rearrangement uses TRBV4-3 and TRBJ1-4, with TRBD1 as a possible D gene (5 bases). Deletions cut 4 bases from V and 0 bases from J, with 9 bases between. Germline values: CDR1 LGHNA, CDR2 YSLEER. The CDR3 is 15 amino acids. The CDR3 region is CASSPMTATNEKLFF. CDR3 DNA: TGCGCCAGCAGCCCAATGACAGCAACTAATGAAAAACTGTTTTTT.

The rearrangement uses TRBV7-9 and TRBJ1-6, with TRBD1 matching over 7 bases. V dropped 5 bases and J dropped 9; count of bases not matched to a gene: 10. CDR3 length: 15 residues. Germline V gene data show CDR1 as SEHNR and CDR2 as FQNEAQ (reference sequence). CDR3 protein: CASSPGLDRVSPLHF. CDR3 nucleotides: TGTGCCAGCAGCCCTGGCTTAGACAGGGTTTCACCCCTCCACTTT.

The CDR3 here is CASSLRDSLQETQYF. In DNA form, the CDR3 reads TGTGCCAGCAGCTTAAGGGACTCCCTCCAAGAGACCCAGTACTTC. V is TRBV11-2 and J is TRBJ2-5; possibly TRBD2 for D (6 bases). Trimming left V 2 bases short and J 1 base short, with 11 bases between. Germline lookup yields CDR1 SGHAT and CDR2 FQNNGV. CDR3 length: 15 amino acids.

The CDR3 DNA is TGTGCCAGCAGGCCCCTTTCTAGCGGGGCCTACAATGAGCAGTTCTTC. Its translation is CASRPLSSGAYNEQFF. This chain links TRBV2 with TRBJ2-1; TRBD2 aligns across 9 bases. This CDR3 comprises 16 residues. J gave up 2 bases and V 6 bases, and 8 bases lay outside the gene matches. CDR1 is SNHLY and CDR2 is FYNNEI in the germline V gene.

The CDR3 spells CASSTGTHPNYGYTF. CDR3 coding DNA: TGTGCCAGTAGTACCGGGACACACCCGAACTATGGCTACACCTTC. This sequence joins TRBV19 and TRBJ1-2, with D perhaps matching TRBD1 (6 bases). The CDR3 is 15 amino acids. V lost 4 bases, J lost 2 bases, and 14 bases lay in between. From germline, CDR1 is LNHDA and CDR2 SQIVND (reference sequence).

The V gene is TRBV19, the J gene TRBJ1-2; maybe TRBD1 (6 bases). Trimming pared 10 bases from V and 8 bases from J, leaving 20 bases between. This CDR3 is 13 amino acids long. CDR1 LNHDA and CDR2 SQIVND come from the germline V gene (reference sequence). This CDR3 reads CATSTTGMSGYTF. CDR3 DNA: TGTGCCACTTCGACAACAGGGATGAGCGGCTACACCTTC.